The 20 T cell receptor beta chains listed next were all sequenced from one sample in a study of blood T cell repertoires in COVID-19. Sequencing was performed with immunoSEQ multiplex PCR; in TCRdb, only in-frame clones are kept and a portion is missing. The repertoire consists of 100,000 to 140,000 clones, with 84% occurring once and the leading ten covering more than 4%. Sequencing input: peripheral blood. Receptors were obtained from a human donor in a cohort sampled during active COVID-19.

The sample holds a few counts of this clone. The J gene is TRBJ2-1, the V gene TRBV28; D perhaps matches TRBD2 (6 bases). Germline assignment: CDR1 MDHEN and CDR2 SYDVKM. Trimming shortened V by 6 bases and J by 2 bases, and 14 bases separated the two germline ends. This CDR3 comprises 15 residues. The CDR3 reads CASSPLAFPYNEQFF. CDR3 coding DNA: TGTGCCAGCAGCCCCCTAGCGTTCCCCTACAATGAGCAGTTCTTC.

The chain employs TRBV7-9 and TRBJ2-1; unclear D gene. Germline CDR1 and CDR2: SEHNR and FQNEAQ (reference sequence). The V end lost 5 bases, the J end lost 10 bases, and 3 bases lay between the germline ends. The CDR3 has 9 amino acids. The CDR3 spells CASSAEQFF. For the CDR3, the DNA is TGTGCCAGCAGCGCGGAGCAGTTCTTC. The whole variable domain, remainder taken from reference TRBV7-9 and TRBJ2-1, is DTGVSQNPRHKITKRGQNVTFRCDPISEHNRLYWYRQTLGQGPEFLTYFQNEAQLEKSRLLSDRFSAERPKGSFSTLEIQRTEQGDSAMYLCASSAEQFFGPGTRLTVL.

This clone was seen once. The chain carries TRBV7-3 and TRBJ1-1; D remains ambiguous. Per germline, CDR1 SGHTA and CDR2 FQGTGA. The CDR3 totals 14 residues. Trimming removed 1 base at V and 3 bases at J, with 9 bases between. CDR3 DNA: TGTGCCAGCAGCTTAAGCAACGAGTACACTGAAGCTTTCTTT. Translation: CASSLSNEYTEAFF.

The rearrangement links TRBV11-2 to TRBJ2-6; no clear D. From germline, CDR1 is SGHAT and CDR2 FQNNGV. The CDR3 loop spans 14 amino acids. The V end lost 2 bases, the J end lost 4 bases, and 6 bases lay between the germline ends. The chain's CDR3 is CASSLSGGANVLTF. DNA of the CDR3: TGTGCCAGCAGCTTATCCGGGGGGGCCAACGTCCTGACTTTC.

CDR3 sequence: CASSLEAGGFNGYTF. The CDR3 nucleotides are TGTGCCAGCAGCTTGGAGGCAGGAGGTTTCAATGGCTACACCTTC. V and J are TRBV5-4 and TRBJ1-2, with D unresolved. CDR1 and CDR2 from the germline V gene are SGHNT and YYREEE (reference sequence). With 0 bases removed from V and 6 bases from J, the gap between germline ends came to 15 bases. The length of the CDR3 is 15 residues. Full variable domain (rest looked up from reference TRBV5-4 and TRBJ1-2): ETGVTQSPTHLIKTRGQQVTLRCSSQSGHNTVSWYQQALGQGPQFIFQYYREEENGRGNFPPRFSGLQFPNYSSELNVNALELDDSALYLCASSLEAGGFNGYTFGSGTRLTVV.

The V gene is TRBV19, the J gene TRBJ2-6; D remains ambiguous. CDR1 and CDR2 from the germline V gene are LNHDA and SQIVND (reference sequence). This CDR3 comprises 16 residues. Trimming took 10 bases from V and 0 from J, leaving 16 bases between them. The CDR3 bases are TGTGCCACCGCCGCGAGCTGGAGCTCTGGGGCCAACGTCCTGACTTTC. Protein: CATAASWSSGANVLTF.

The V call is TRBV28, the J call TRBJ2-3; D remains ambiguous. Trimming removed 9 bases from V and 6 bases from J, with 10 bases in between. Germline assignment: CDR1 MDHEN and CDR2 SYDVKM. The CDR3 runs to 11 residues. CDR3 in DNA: TGTGCCAGTACGTCGACTGATACGCAGTATTTT. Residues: CASTSTDTQYF.

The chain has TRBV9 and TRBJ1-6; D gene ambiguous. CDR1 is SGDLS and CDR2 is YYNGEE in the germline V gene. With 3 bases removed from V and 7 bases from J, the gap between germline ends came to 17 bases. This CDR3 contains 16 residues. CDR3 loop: CASSGWNPRGNSPLHF. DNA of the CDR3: TGTGCCAGCAGCGGATGGAACCCCCGAGGGAATTCACCCCTCCACTTT. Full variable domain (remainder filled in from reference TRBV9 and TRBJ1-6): DSGVTQTPKHLITATGQRVTLRCSPRSGDLSVYWYQQSLDQGLQFLIQYYNGEERAKGNILERFSAQQFPDLHSELNLSSLELGDSALYFCASSGWNPRGNSPLHFGNGTRLTVT.

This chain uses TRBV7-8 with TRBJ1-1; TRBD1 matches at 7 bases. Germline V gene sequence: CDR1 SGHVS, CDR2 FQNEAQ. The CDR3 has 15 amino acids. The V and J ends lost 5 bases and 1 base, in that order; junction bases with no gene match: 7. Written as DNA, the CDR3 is TGTGCCAGCAGCCTCCTTTACAGGGGGAACACTGAAGCTTTCTTT. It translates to CASSLLYRGNTEAFF.

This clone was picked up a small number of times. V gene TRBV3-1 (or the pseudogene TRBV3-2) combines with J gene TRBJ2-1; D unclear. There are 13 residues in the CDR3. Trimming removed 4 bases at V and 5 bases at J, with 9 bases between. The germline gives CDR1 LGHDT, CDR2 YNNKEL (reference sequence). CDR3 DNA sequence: TGTGCCAGCAGCCCAATGGCCGACAATGAGCAGTTCTTC. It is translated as CASSPMADNEQFF.

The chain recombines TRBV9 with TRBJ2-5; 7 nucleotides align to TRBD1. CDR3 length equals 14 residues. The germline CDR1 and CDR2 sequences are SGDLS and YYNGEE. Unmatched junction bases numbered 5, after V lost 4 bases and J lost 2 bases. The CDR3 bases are TGTGCCAGCAGCTCGATGGGACAGCAAGAGACCCAGTACTTC. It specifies CASSSMGQQETQYF.

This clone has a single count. This CDR3 reads CASSPTGQGRQFF. The CDR3 DNA is TGTGCCAGCAGCCCCACAGGACAGGGACGGCAGTTCTTC. The chain has TRBV7-3 and TRBJ2-1; 8 positions match TRBD1. Germline trimming cut 5 bases from V and 12 bases from J; bases unmatched to any gene: 9. From germline, CDR1 is SGHTA and CDR2 FQGTGA. This CDR3 has 13 amino acids.

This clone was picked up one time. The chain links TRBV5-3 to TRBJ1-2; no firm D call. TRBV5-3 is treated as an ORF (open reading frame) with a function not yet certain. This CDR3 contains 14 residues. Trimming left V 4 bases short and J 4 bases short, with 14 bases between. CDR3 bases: TGTGCCAGAAGCCCCTTCCCCTTTCTCTATGGCTACACCTTC. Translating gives CARSPFPFLYGYTF.

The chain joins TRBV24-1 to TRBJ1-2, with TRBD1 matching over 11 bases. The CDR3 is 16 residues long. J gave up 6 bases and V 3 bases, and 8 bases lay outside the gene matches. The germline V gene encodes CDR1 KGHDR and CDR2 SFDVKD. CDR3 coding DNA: TGTGCCACCAGTGATCCCGGACAGGGGGCGTTTGATGGCTACACCTTC. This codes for CATSDPGQGAFDGYTF.

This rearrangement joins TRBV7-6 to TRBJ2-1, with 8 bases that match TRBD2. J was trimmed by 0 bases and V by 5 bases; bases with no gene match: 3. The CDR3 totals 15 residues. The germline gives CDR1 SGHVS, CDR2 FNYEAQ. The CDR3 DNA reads TGTGCCAGCAGCGTCACTAGCGGCTCCTACAATGAGCAGTTCTTC. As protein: CASSVTSGSYNEQFF.

In DNA form, the CDR3 reads TGTGCCAGCAGCTCAGGCCCAGCCATTCTTGACTACACCTTC. It specifies CASSSGPAILDYTF. The chain combines TRBV7-2 with TRBJ1-2; no clear D. The CDR3 is 14 residues long. V gave up 4 bases and J gave up 10 bases, with 19 bases separating them. Germline CDR1 reads SGHTA; CDR2 reads FQGNSA.

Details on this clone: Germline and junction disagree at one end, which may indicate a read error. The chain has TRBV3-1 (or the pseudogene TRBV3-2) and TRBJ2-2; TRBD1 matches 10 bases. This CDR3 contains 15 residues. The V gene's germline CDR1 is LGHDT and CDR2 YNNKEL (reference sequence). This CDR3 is CASTRDRGGHRGAVF. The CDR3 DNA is TGTGCCAGCACCAGGGACAGGGGCGGACACCGGGGAGCTGTTTTT.

The CDR3 nucleotides read TGTGCCGCCCTGGACAGGGGGTCTCAAGAGACCCAGTACTTC. Protein: CAALDRGSQETQYF. J is TRBJ2-5 and V is TRBV24-1, with TRBD1 matching over 10 bases. CDR3 size: 14 residues. The germline gives CDR1 KGHDR, CDR2 SFDVKD. The junction had 8 bases not matched to a gene; V was cut back by 12 bases and J by 2 bases.

The CDR3 DNA sequence: TGTGCCAGCAGGACAGGGGGTTGGTCACCCCTCCACTTT. Translation gives CASRTGGWSPLHF. The chain joins TRBV2 to TRBJ1-6, with 9 bases lining up with TRBD1. After removal of 6 bases from V and 10 bases from J, the junction contained 4 bases not matched to a gene. Germline V gene lookup returns CDR1 SNHLY and CDR2 FYNNEI. The CDR3 runs to 13 residues.

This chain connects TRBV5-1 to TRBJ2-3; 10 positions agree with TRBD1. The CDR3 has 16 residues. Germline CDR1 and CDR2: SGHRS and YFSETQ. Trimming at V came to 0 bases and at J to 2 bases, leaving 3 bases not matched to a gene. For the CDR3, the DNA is TGCGCCAGCAGCTTGGAGGGACAGGGGCCCACAGATACGCAGTATTTT. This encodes CASSLEGQGPTDTQYF.